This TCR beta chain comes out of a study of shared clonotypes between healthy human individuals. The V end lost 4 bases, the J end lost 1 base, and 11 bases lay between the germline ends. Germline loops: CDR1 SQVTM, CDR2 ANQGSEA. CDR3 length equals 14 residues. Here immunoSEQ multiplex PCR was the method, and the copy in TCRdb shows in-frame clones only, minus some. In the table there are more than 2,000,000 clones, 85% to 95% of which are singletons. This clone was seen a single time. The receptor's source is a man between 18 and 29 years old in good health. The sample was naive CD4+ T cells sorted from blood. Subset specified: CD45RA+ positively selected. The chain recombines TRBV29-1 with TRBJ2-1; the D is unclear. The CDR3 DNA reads TGCAGCGTTGGTGGCGGCGAGTCCTACAATGAGCAGTTCTTC. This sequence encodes CSVGGGESYNEQFF.